Given below is one TCR beta chain in context. As yet, its antigen is unknown. Only in-frame clones appear in the TCRdb table, and some are missing; sequencing was by immunoSEQ multiplex PCR. Of about 92,000 clones in the sample, under 95% were seen once. The sample is drawn from a study of T cell responses to AZD1222 COVID-19 vaccine. Study-level findings and limits: Donor demographics were predominantly white British with a female majority; clonal diversity may be underestimated.

Germline V gives CDR1 MNHNY, CDR2 SVGAGI (reference sequence). V was clipped by 6 bases and J by 0 bases, with 12 bases between them. The CDR3 sequence is 14 residues long. This receptor was identified in an adult in good health. Sequencing was performed on peripheral blood, taken on day 0 of AZD1222 vaccination. The chain couples TRBV6-6 to TRBJ2-7; D unresolved. The CDR3 DNA sequence: TGTGCCAGCAGCCAACCAGCGCTCTCCTACGAGCAGTACTTC. It translates to CASSQPALSYEQYF.